The text below deals with one T cell receptor (beta chain). Other DNA sequences from this sample encode an identical CDR3 as well. Sequencing used immunoSEQ multiplex PCR; TCRdb keeps in-frame clones, though not all of them. This sample has over 1.4 million clones; 96% occur once, and the top ten carry roughly 1.2%. V was pared by 0 bases and J by 5 bases, with 2 bases of the junction left unmatched. The germline V gene encodes CDR1 SGDLS and CDR2 YYNGEE. The CDR3 is 15 residues long. This specimen belongs to a study of shared clonotypes between healthy human individuals. The chain carries TRBV9 and TRBJ2-2, with TRBD2 matching over 9 bases. What was sequenced was naive CD4+ T cells sorted from blood. Sample subset: CD45RA+ positively selected. This TCR derives from a man aged 25 to 40 in good health. CDR3 coding DNA: TGTGCCAGCAGCGTAGTGAGCGGGGGGACCGGGGAGCTGTTTTTT. Translated, it gives CASSVVSGGTGELFF.